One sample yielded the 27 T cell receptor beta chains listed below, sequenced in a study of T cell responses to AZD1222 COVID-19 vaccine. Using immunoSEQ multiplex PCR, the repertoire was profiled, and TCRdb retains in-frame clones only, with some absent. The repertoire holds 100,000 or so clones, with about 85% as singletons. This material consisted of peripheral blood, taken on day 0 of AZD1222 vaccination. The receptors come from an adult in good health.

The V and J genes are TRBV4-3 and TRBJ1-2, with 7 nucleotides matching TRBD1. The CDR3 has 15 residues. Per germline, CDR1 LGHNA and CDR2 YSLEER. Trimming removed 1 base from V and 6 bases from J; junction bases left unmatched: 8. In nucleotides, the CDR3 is TGCGCCAGCAGCCAAGTCATGCAGGGGGGGCATGGCTACACCTTC. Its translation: CASSQVMQGGHGYTF.

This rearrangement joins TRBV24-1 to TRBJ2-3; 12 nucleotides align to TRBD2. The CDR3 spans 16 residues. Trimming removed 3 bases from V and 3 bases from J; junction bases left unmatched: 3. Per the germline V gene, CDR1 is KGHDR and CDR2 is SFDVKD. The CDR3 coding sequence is TGTGCCACCAGTGATCCTAGCGGGAGGGCAACAGATACGCAGTATTTT. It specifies CATSDPSGRATDTQYF.

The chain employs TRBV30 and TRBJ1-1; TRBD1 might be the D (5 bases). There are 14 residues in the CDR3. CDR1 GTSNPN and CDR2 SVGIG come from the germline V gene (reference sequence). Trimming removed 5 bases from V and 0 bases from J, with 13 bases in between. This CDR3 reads CAWGAGILNTEAFF. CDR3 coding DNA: TGTGCCTGGGGAGCAGGGATTTTGAACACTGAAGCTTTCTTT. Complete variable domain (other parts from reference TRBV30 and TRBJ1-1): SQTIHQWPATLVQPVGSPLSLECTVEGTSNPNLYWYRQAAGRGLQLLFYSVGIGQISSEVPQNLSASRPQDRQFILSSKKLLLSDSGFYLCAWGAGILNTEAFFGQGTRLTVV.

The CDR3 nucleotides read TGTGCCAGCAGCCCCGGGCCGTACGAGGGGAGGGATACGCAGTATTTT. This gives the protein CASSPGPYEGRDTQYF. The J gene is TRBJ2-3, the V gene TRBV7-3; tentatively, D is TRBD2 (6 bases). Trimming stripped 5 bases from V and 6 bases from J, with 21 bases between. Germline CDR1 SGHTA, CDR2 FQGTGA. This CDR3 has 16 amino acids.

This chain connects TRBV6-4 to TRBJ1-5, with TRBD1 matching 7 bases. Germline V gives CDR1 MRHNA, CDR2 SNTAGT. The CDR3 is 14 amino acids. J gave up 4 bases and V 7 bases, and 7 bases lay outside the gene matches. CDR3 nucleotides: TGTGCCAGCACGAGCCGGGACAGAAATCAGCCCCAGCATTTT. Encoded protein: CASTSRDRNQPQHF.

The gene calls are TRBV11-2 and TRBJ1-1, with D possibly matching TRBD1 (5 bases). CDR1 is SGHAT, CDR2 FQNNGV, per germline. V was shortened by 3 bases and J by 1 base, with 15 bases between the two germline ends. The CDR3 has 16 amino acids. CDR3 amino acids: CASSLYRGGQNTEAFF. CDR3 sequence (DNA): TGTGCCAGCAGCTTGTACCGCGGAGGACAGAACACTGAAGCTTTCTTT.

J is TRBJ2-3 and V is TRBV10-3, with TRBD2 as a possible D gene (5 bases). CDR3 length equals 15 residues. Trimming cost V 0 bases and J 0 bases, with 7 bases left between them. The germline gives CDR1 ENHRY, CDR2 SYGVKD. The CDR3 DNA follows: TGTGCCATCAGTGAGTCGAGGACTAGCACAGATACGCAGTATTTT. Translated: CAISESRTSTDTQYF.

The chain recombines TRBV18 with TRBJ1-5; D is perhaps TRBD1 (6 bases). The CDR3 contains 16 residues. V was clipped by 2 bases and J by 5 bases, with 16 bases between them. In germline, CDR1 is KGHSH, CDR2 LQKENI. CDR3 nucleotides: TGTGCCAGCTCACCAGATGGCAGGGGACCTGATCAGCCCCAGCATTTT. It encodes CASSPDGRGPDQPQHF.

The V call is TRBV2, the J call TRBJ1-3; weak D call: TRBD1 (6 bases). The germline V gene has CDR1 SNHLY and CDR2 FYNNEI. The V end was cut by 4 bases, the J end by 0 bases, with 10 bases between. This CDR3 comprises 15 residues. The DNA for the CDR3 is TGTGCCAGCAGTGGAGGGACATTCTCTGGAAACACCATATATTTT. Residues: CASSGGTFSGNTIYF. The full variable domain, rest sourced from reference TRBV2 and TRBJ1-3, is EPEVTQTPSHQVTQMGQEVILRCVPISNHLYFYWYRQILGQKVEFLVSFYNNEISEKSEIFDDQFSVERPDGSNFTLKIRSTKLEDSAMYFCASSGGTFSGNTIYFGEGSWLTVV.

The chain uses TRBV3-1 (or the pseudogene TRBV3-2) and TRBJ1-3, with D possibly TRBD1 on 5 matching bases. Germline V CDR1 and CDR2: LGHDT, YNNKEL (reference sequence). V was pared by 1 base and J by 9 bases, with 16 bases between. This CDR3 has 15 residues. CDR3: CASSQGAGRGATIYF. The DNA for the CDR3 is TGTGCCAGCAGCCAAGGGGCGGGCAGAGGGGCCACCATATATTTT.

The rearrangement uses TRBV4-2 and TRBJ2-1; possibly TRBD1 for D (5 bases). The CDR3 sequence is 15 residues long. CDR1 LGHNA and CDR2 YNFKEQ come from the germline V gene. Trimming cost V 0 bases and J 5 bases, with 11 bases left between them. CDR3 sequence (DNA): TGTGCCAGCAGCCAAGATGGCAGGGCCAACAATGAGCAGTTCTTC. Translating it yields CASSQDGRANNEQFF.

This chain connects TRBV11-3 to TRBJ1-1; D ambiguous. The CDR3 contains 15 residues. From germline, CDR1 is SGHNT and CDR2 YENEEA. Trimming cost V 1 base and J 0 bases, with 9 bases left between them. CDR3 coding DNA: TGTGCCAGCAGCTTAGCACACAGTATGAACACTGAAGCTTTCTTT. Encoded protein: CASSLAHSMNTEAFF.

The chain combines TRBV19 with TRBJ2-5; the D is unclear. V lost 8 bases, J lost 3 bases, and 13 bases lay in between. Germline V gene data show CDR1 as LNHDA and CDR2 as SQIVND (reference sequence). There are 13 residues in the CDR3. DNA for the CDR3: TGTGCCAGTTCTTGGGCGGCCAAAGAGACCCAGTACTTC. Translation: CASSWAAKETQYF.

The CDR3 region has the DNA TGCGCCAGCAGCCTCCTACGTGGGGACACTGAAGCTTTCTTT. Amino acids: CASSLLRGDTEAFF. The V and J genes are TRBV4-3 and TRBJ1-1; the D is unclear. Trimming pared 4 bases from V and 3 bases from J, leaving 12 bases between. Germline values: CDR1 LGHNA, CDR2 YSLEER. The CDR3 extends over 14 amino acids.

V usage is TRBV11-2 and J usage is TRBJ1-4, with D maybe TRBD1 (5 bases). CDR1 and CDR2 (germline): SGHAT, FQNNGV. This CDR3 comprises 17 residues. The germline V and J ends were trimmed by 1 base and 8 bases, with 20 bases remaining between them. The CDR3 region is CASSLAPGQGEDEKLFF. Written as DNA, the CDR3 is TGTGCCAGCAGCTTAGCCCCAGGTCAGGGCGAGGACGAAAAACTGTTTTTT.

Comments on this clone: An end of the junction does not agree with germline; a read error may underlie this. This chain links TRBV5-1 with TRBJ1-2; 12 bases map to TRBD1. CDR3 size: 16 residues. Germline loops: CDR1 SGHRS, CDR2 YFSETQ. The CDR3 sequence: CASSLETGQGASGYTF. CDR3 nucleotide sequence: TGTGCCAGCAGCTTGGAAACGGGACAGGGGGCGAGTGGCTACACCTTC.

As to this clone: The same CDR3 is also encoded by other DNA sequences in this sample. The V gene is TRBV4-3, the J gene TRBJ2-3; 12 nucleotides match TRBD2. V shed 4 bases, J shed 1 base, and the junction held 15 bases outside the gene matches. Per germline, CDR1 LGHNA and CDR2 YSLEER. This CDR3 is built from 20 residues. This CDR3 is CASSPRSSGGAGQGTDTQYF. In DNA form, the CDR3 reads TGCGCCAGCAGCCCCCGGTCTAGCGGGGGGGCGGGACAAGGCACAGATACGCAGTATTTT.

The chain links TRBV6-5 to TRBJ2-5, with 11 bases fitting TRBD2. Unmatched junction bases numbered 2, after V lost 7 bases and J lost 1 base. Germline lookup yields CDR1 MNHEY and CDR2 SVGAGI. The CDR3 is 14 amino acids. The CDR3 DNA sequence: TGTGCCAGCACTAGCGGGGGGACCCAAGAGACCCAGTACTTC. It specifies CASTSGGTQETQYF.

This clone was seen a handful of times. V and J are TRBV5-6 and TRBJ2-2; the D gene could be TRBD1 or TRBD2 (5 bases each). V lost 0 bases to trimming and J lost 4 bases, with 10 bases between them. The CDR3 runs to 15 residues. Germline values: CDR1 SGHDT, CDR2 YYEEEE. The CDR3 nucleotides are TGTGCCAGCAGCTTGGGGGGGACCCTCACCGGGGAGCTGTTTTTT. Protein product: CASSLGGTLTGELFF.

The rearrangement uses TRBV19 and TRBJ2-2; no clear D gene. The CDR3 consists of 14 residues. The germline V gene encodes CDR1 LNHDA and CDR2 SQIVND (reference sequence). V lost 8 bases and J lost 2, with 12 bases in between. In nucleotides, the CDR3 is TGTGCCAGTCGCCGGACGGACAACACCGGGGAGCTGTTTTTT. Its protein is CASRRTDNTGELFF.

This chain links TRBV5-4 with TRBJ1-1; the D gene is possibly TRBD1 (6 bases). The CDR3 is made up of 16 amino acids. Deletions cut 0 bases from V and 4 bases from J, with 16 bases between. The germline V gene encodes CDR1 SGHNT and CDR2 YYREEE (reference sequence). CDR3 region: CASSLGFSGVPTEAFF. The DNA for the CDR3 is TGTGCCAGCAGCTTGGGATTTTCAGGGGTGCCCACTGAAGCTTTCTTT.

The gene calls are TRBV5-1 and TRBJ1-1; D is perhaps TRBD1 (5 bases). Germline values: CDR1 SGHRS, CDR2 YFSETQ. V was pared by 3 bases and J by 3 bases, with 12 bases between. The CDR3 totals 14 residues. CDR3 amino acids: CASSSGQGDTEAFF. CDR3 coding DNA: TGCGCCAGCAGCTCCGGTCAGGGCGACACTGAAGCTTTCTTT.

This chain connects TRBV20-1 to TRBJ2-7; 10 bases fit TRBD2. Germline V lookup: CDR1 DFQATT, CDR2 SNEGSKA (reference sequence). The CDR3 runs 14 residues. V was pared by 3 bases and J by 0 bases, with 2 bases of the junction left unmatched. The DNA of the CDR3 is TGCAGTGCTAGTAGCGGGGGGAGCTCCTACGAGCAGTACGTC. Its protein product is CSASSGGSSYEQYV.

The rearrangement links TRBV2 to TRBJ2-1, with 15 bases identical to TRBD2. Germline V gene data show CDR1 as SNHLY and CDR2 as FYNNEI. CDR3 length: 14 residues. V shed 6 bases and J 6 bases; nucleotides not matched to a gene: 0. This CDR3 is CASRGLAGGNEQFF. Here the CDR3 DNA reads TGTGCCAGCAGGGGACTAGCGGGAGGCAATGAGCAGTTCTTC.

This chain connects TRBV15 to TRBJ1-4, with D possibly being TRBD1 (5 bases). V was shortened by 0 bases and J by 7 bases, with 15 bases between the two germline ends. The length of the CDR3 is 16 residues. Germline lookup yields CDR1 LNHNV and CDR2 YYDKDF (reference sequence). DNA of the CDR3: TGTGCCACCAGCAGAGAATCCCCGGGGGTGGGTGAAAAACTGTTTTTT. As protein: CATSRESPGVGEKLFF.

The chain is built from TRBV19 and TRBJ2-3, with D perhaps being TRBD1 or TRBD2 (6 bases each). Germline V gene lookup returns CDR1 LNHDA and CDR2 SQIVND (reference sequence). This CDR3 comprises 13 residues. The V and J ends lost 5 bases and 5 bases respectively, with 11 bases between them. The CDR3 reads CASSSGAQDTQYF. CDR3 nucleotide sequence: TGTGCCAGTAGTTCGGGGGCGCAAGATACGCAGTATTTT.

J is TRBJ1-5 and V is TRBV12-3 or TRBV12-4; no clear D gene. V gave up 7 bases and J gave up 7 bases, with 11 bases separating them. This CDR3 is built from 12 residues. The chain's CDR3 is CASTMDGQPQHF. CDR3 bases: TGTGCCAGCACTATGGATGGGCAGCCCCAGCATTTT.